The table lists the clone carrying this TCR beta chain with a few counts. The antigen is unknown. TCRdb re-derived calls from the RACE reads in MiXCR, one entry per CDR3 protein. The repertoire holds more than 75,000 distinct CDR3 sequences, with 9% to 9.5% as singletons. The sample originates from a study of human T cells and chemical hapten exposure. At the level of the study: Skin of the upper inner arm, roughly 2 cm by roughly 2 cm, received 2% DPC for sensitization.

Regarding time point: patch test 2, 6 weeks after DPC sensitization. Treatment of the sample: therapeutic diphenylcyclopropenone sensitization with weekly scalp DPC. With 4 bases clipped from V and 7 bases from J, the junction kept 7 bases outside the gene matches. Germline assignment: CDR1 SQVTM and CDR2 ANQGSEA. CDR3 length equals 14 residues. Study-wide results and limits: Correlating positively with patch test score were the PT1 expanded TCR counts.

The sample in question was whole blood, obtained in connection with sensitization to the hapten diphenylcyclopropenone (DPC). The receptor's source is a woman between 35 and 50 years old with alopecia areata. Some clones in this sample may be carry-over from other donors' samples. This rearrangement joins TRBV29-1 to TRBJ1-6; 7 nucleotides align to TRBD1. The CDR3 region has the DNA TGCAGCGTTGGGGCCGGGACAGCAAATTCACCCCTCCACTTT. This sequence encodes CSVGAGTANSPLHF.